This TCR beta chain was captured in a study of T cell responses to AZD1222 COVID-19 vaccine listed by TCRdb under 2021. Context from the whole study: A total of over 230 trial participants underwent TCR sequencing, of whom around 210 had received two doses of AZD1222 and 26 had received two doses of the MenACWY control vaccine. Enrollment into the trials was organized by age into subgroups of 18-55, 56-69 and 70-plus years, and those subgroups contained about 160, 30 and 59 TCR-sequenced participants, respectively.

The label giving this sample's time point can be read as: about 28 days (+/-7) after the second vaccine dose. Because spike-specific TCR depth and breadth did not differ between the two schedules, AZD1222 recipients who got a second dose at roughly 4 weeks were pooled with those who got a second dose at roughly 12 weeks. Vaccinee samples were obtained from the UK trials COV001 and COV002, which included a single-blind randomized controlled phase 2/3 trial of AZD1222 (ChAdOx1 nCoV-19) in healthy adults. Trial participant PBMC samples were collected at day 0 and day 28 after the second dose for TCRbeta chain sequencing. Results and caveats for the whole study, not just this receptor: The vaccine-associated CD4 TCRs covered the entire spike protein, and the dominant responses fell in regions 160-218 and 743-854. Participants were mostly white British and included more females than males, and it was suggested by the authors that clonal diversity may have been underestimated. Epitopes outside the regions mutated in the B.1.351 and B.1.1.7 variants were reportedly recognized by nearly half of the unique spike-specific TCRs. Because no day 14 peak-response samples were available, the repertoires could be characterized only after the peak T cell response. Conclusions about previously exposed vaccinees are limited because only six or seven AZD1222 recipients were SARS-CoV-2 seropositive at baseline. Spike-specific TCR breadth and depth rose significantly after two AZD1222 doses compared with day 0 and with MenACWY recipients. In the small 56-69-year group, the increase in depth fell short of significance, most likely because of low power.

As for this clone: The specificity of this receptor is unknown. No base quality information exists; no much larger clone differs at one position.

Per the germline V gene (reference sequence), LNHDA is the CDR1 and SQIVND is the CDR2. Deletion took 6 bases off V and 6 bases off J, with a span of 20 bases between the germline ends. The CDR3 covers 15 residues, taking in both the cysteine and the phenylalanine. Solely the CDR3 DNA is kept, with 45 bases framed from the first base. The CDR3 regions of human TCRbeta chains were analyzed by immunosequencing. In the authors' own workflow: TCRs in the repertoires were matched against a reference library of SARS-CoV-2-specific TCRs that had been generated with the MIRA antigen-specificity platform. Breadth meant the fraction of unique TCRs that were SARS-CoV-2-associated, whereas depth meant the fraction of total T cells that were SARS-CoV-2-associated. Each spike-specific TCR was assigned to its reactive spike region and to a CD4 or CD8 class using the MIRA data. Log10-transformed breadth and depth values were compared by one-way ANOVA with Sidak's multiple comparisons tests. This is the immuneACCESS table as TCRdb keeps it, with only in-frame sequences that have V and J called. A part of the clones is gone; compared with another copy, unresolved V genes explain less than half, and the rest is unexplained. The DNA gave D and trimming, while V, J and clone size come from that table. For this sample the table gives about 130,000 clones, of which 85% to 95% were detected only once. Approximately 7% of the sample comes from the top ten.

The clonotype was recovered from an adult who received the AZD1222 COVID-19 vaccine. The V gene is TRBV19 and the J gene is TRBJ1-1; tentative D gene TRBD1, with 5 bases matching. The sample was peripheral blood, taken 28 days after the second AZD1222 dose. Here the CDR3 is given as CASRGLTGGKPEAFF. The DNA reads as follows: TGTGCCAGTAGAGGGTTGACCGGGGGGAAACCTGAAGCTTTCTTT.